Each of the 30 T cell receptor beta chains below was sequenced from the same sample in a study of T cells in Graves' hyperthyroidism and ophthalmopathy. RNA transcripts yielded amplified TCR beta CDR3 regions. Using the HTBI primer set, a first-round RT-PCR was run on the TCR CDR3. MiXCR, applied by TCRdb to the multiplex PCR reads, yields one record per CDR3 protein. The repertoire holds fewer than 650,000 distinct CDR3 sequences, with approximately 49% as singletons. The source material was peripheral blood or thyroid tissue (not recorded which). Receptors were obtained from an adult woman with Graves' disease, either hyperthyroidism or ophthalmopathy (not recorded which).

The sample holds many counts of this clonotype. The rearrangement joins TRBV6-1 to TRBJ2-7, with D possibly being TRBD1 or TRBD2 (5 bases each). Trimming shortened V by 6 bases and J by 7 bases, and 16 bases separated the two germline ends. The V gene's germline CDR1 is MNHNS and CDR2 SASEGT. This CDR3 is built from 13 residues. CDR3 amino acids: CASRGRDQPEQYF. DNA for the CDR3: TGTGCCAGCAGAGGCCGGGACCAGCCAGAGCAGTACTTC.

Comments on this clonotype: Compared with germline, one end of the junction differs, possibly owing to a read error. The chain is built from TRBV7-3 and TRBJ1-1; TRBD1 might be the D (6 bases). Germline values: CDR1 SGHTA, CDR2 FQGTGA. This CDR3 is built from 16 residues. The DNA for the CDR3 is TGCGCCAGCAGCCAAGCCGCAACAGGGATGATCACTGAAGCTTTCTTT. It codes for CASSQAATGMITEAFF.

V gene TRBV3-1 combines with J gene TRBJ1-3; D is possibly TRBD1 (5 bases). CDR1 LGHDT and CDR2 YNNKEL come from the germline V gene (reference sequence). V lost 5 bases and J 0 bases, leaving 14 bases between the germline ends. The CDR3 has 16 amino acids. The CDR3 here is CASSSAGTSSGNTIYF. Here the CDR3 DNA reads TGTGCCAGCAGCAGTGCCGGGACCAGCTCTGGAAACACCATATATTTT.

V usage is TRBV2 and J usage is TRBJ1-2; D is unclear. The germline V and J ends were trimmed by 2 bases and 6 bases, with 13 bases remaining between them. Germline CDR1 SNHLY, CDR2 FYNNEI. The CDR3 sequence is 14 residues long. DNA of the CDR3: TGTGCCAGCAGTGAAAGGGTCCGTATGAATGGCTACACCTTC. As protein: CASSERVRMNGYTF.

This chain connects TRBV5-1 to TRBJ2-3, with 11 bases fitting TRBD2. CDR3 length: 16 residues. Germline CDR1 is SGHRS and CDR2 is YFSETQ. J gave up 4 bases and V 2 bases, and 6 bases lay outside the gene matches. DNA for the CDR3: TGCGCCAGCAGCTTCTCGGGACTAGCGGTATCAGATACGCAGTATTTT. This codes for CASSFSGLAVSDTQYF.

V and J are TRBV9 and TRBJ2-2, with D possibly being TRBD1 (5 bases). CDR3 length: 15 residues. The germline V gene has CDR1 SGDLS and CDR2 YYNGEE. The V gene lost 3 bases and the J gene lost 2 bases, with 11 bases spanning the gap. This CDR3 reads CASSGTRRNTGELFF. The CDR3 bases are TGTGCCAGCAGCGGGACACGCAGAAACACCGGGGAGCTGTTTTTT. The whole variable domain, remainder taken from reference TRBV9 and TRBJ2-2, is DSGVTQTPKHLITATGQRVTLRCSPRSGDLSVYWYQQSLDQGLQFLIQYYNGEERAKGNILERFSAQQFPDLHSELNLSSLELGDSALYFCASSGTRRNTGELFFGEGSRLTVL.

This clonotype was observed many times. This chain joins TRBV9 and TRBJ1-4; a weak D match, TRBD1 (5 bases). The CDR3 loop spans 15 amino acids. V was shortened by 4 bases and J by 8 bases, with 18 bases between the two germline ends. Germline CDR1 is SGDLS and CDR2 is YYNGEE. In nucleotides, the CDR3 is TGTGCCAGCAGCCCCGGATCGGGGGTTGGGGAAAAACTGTTTTTT. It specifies CASSPGSGVGEKLFF.

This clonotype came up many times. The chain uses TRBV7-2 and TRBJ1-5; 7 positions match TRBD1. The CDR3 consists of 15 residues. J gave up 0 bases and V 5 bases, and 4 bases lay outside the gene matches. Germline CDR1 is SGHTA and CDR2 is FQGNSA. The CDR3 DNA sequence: TGTGCCAGCAGCCCGGGACAGTATAGCAATCAGCCCCAGCATTTT. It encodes CASSPGQYSNQPQHF.

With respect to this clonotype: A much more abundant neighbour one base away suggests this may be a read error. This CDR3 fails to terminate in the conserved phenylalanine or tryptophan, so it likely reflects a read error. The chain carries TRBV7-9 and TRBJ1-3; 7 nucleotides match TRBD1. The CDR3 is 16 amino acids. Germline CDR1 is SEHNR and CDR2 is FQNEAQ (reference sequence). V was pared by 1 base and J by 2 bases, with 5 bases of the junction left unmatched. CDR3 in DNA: TGTGCCAGCAGCTTAGGTCCGGGACAGCCTGGAAACACCATATATTCT. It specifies CASSLGPGQPGNTIYS.

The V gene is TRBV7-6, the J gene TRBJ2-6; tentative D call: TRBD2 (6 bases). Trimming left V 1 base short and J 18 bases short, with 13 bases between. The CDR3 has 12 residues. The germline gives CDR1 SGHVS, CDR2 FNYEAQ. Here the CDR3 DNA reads TGTGCCAGCAGCTTAGGGCGGGAAGGAGAGACTTTC. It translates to CASSLGREGETF.

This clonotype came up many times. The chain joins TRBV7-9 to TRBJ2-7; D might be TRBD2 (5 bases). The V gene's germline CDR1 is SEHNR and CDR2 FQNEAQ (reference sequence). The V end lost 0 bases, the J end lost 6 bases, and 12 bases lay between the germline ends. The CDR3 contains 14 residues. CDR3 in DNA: TGTGCCAGCAGCTTAGCCCGACTTGGAGGCGAGCAGTACTTC. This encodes CASSLARLGGEQYF.

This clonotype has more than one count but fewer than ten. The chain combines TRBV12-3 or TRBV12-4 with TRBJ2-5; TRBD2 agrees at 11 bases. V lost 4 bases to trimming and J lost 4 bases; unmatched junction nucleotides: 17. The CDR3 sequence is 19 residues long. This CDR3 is CASSYSISEGLAGRETQYF. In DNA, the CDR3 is TGTGCCAGCAGTTACTCGATTAGCGAAGGACTAGCGGGCCGAGAGACCCAGTACTTC.

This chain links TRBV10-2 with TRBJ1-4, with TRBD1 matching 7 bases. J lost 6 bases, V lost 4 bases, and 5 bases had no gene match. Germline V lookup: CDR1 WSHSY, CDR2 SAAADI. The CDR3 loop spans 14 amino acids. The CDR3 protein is CASSVAGGHEKLFF. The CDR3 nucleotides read TGCGCCAGCAGTGTAGCAGGGGGACATGAAAAACTGTTTTTT.

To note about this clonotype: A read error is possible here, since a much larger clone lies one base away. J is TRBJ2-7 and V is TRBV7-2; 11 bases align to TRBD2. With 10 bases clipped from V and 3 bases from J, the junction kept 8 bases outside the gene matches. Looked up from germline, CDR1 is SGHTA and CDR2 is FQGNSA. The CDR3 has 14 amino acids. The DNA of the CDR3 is TGTGCCAACACACCGGGACTAGCGGACTACGAGCAGTACTTC. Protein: CANTPGLADYEQYF.

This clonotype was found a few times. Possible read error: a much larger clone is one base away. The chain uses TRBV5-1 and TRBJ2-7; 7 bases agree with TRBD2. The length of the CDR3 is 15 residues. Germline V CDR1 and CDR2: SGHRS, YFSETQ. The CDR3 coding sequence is TGCGCCAGCAGCTTGCGGGGCGGGGGATCCTACGGGCAGTACTTC. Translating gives CASSLRGGGSYGQYF.

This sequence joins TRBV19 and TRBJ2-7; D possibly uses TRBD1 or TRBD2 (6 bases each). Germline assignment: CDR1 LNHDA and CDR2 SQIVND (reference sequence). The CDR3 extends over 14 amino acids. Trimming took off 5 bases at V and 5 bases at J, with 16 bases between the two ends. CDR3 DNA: TGTGCCAGTAGTTCTAACGGGGGCTGGAACGAGCAGTACTTC. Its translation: CASSSNGGWNEQYF.

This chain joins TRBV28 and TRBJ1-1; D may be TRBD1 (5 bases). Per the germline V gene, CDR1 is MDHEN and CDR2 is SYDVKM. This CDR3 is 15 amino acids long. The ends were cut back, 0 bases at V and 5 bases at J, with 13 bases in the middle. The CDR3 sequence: CASSLWQGEGTEAFF. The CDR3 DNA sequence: TGTGCCAGCAGTTTATGGCAGGGAGAGGGAACTGAAGCTTTCTTT.

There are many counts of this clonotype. The CDR3 loop reads CSARGGQRSTEAFF. CDR3 bases: TGCAGTGCTAGAGGCGGACAGCGGAGCACTGAAGCTTTCTTT. The rearrangement uses TRBV20-1 and TRBJ1-1; a weak D match, TRBD1 (6 bases). This CDR3 spans 14 amino acids. V was trimmed by 1 base and J by 4 bases, leaving 13 bases between them. Germline V gene lookup returns CDR1 DFQATT and CDR2 SNEGSKA (reference sequence).

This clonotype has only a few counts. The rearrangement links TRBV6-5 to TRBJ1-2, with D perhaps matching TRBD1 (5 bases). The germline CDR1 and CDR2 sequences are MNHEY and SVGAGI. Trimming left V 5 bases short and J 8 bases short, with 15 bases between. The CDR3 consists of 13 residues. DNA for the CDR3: TGTGCCAGCAGTCGAACGCGGGGGGTCGGCTACACCTTC. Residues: CASSRTRGVGYTF.

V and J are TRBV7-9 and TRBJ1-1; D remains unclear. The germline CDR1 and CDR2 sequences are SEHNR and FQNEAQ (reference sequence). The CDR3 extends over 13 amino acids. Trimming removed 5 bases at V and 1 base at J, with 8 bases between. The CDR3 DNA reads TGTGCCAGCAGCCGCTCGGGGAACACTGAAGCTTTCTTT. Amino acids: CASSRSGNTEAFF.

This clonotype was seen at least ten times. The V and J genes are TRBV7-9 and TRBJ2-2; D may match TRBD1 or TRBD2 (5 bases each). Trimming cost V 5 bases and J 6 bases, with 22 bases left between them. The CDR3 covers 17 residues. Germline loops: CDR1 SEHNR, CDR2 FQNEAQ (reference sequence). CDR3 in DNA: TGTGCCAGCAGCCCCGGGGCAGTTCAAGGAGTTTCCGGGGAGCTGTTTTTT. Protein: CASSPGAVQGVSGELFF. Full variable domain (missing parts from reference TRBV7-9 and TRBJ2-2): DTGVSQNPRHKITKRGQNVTFRCDPISEHNRLYWYRQTLGQGPEFLTYFQNEAQLEKSRLLSDRFSAERPKGSFSTLEIQRTEQGDSAMYLCASSPGAVQGVSGELFFGEGSRLTVL.

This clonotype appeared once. The CDR3 DNA sequence: TGTGCCAGCACCGAAGCCCACGAGCTGTTTTTT. Amino acid sequence: CASTEAHELFF. This chain links TRBV2 with TRBJ2-2; no clear D gene. The V gene's germline CDR1 is SNHLY and CDR2 FYNNEI. The germline V and J ends were trimmed by 7 bases and 11 bases, with 11 bases remaining between them. The CDR3 totals 11 residues. Supplemented by reference TRBV2 and TRBJ2-2, the full variable domain reads EPEVTQTPSHQVTQMGQEVILRCVPISNHLYFYWYRQILGQKVEFLVSFYNNEISEKSEIFDDQFSVERPDGSNFTLKIRSTKLEDSAMYFCASTEAHELFFGEGSRLTVL.

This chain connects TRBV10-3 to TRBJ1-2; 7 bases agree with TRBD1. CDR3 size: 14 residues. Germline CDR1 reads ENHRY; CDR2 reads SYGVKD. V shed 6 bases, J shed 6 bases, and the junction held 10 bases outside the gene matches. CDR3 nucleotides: TGTGCCATCAGCCCCCAAACAGGGGTCAATGGCTACACCTTC. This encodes CAISPQTGVNGYTF.

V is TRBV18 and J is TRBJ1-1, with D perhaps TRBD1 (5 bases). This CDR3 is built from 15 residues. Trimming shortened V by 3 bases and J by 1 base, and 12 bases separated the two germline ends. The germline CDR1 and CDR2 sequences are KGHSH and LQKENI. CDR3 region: CASSPGGVRNTEAFF. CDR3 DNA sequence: TGTGCCAGCTCACCGGGAGGGGTAAGGAACACTGAAGCTTTCTTT.

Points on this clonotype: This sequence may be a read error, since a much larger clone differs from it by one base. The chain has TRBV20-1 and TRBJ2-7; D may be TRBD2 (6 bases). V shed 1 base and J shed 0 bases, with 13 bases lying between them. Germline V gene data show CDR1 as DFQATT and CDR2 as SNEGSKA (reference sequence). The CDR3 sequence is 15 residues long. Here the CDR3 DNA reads TGCAGTGCTAGAGGGGTCTTAGCGGCCTCCTACGAGCAGTACTTC. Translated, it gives CSARGVLAASYEQYF.

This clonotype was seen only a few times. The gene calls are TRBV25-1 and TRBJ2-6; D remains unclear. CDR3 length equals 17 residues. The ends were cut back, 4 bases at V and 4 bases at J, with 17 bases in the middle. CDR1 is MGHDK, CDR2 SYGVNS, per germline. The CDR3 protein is CASSGKVFSPGANVLTF. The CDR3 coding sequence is TGTGCCAGCAGTGGGAAGGTCTTTAGTCCAGGGGCCAACGTCCTGACTTTC. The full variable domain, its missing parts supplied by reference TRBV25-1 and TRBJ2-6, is EADIYQTPRYLVIGTGKKITLECSQTMGHDKMYWYQQDPGMELHLIHYSYGVNSTEKGDLSSESTVSRIRTEHFPLTLESARPSHTSQYLCASSGKVFSPGANVLTFGAGSRLTVL.

In DNA, the CDR3 is TGTGCCAGCATCAGGGCGGCGGGCTCTGGGGCCAACGTCCTGACTTTC. Translation gives CASIRAAGSGANVLTF. The chain employs TRBV12-3 or TRBV12-4 and TRBJ2-6; D is tentatively TRBD1 or TRBD2 (5 bases each). V was cut by 7 bases and J by 0 bases, with 13 bases left in between. The CDR3 sequence is 16 residues long.

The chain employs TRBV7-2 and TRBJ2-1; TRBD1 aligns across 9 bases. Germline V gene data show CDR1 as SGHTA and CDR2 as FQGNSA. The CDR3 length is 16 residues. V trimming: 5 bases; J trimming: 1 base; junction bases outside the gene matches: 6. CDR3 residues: CASSRDGTGSYNEQFF. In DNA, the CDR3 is TGTGCCAGCAGCCGGGACGGGACAGGGTCCTACAATGAGCAGTTCTTC.

CDR3 amino acids: CSVTTRYTSGDDGYTF. For the CDR3, the DNA is TGCAGTGTTACTACACGGTACACTTCCGGGGACGATGGCTACACCTTC. This chain uses TRBV20-1 with TRBJ1-2; possibly TRBD1 for D (5 bases). Trimming shortened V by 7 bases and J by 6 bases, and 27 bases separated the two germline ends. The CDR3 totals 16 residues. Germline CDR1 and CDR2: DFQATT and SNEGSKA (reference sequence).

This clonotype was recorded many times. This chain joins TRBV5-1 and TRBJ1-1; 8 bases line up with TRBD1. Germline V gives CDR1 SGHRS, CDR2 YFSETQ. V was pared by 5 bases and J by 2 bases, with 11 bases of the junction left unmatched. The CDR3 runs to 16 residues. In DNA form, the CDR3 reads TGCGCCAGCAGTACCGGGACAGGCCAACTAAACACTGAAGCTTTCTTT. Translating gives CASSTGTGQLNTEAFF. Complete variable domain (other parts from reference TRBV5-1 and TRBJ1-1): KAGVTQTPRYLIKTRGQQVTLSCSPISGHRSVSWYQQTPGQGLQFLFEYFSETQRNKGNFPGRFSGRQFSNSRSEMNVSTLELGDSALYLCASSTGTGQLNTEAFFGQGTRLTVV.